This entry lists 19 T cell receptor beta chains sequenced from one sample in a study of blood T cell repertoires in COVID-19. Method: immunoSEQ multiplex PCR; TCRdb's copy keeps in-frame clones and lacks some. The profile covers 300,000 to 400,000 clones, with around 87% appearing a single time and approximately 8% taken by the ten largest. Sequenced material: peripheral blood. The receptor set was obtained from a woman between 50 and 59 years old who had recovered from COVID-19.

The V call is TRBV5-1, the J call TRBJ2-3, with TRBD1 matching 10 bases. Germline trimming cut 4 bases from V and 4 bases from J; bases unmatched to any gene: 6. Germline CDR1 SGHRS, CDR2 YFSETQ. This CDR3 spans 15 amino acids. The CDR3 region has the DNA TGCGCCAGCAGCAGGGACAGGGGAGGCGCAGATACGCAGTATTTT. Translating it yields CASSRDRGGADTQYF. The whole variable domain, remainder taken from reference TRBV5-1 and TRBJ2-3, is KAGVTQTPRYLIKTRGQQVTLSCSPISGHRSVSWYQQTPGQGLQFLFEYFSETQRNKGNFPGRFSGRQFSNSRSEMNVSTLELGDSALYLCASSRDRGGADTQYFGPGTRLTVL.

The chain carries TRBV20-1 and TRBJ1-2; the D gene is possibly TRBD1 (6 bases). This CDR3 has 15 residues. CDR1 is DFQATT, CDR2 SNEGSKA, per germline (reference sequence). The ends were cut back, 3 bases at V and 2 bases at J, with 16 bases in the middle. The CDR3 here is CSASGPQGGNYGYTF. The CDR3, as DNA: TGCAGTGCTAGTGGTCCACAGGGTGGGAACTATGGCTACACCTTC.

This chain connects TRBV10-1 to TRBJ2-3, with a possible D match to TRBD2 (5 bases). Trimming pared 7 bases from V and 2 bases from J, leaving 10 bases between. CDR3 length: 13 residues. The germline CDR1 and CDR2 sequences are WNHNN and SYGVQD (reference sequence). CDR3 sequence reads: CASKDSDTDTQYF. Written as DNA, the CDR3 is TGCGCCAGCAAGGACTCCGACACAGATACGCAGTATTTT.

There are a few counts of this clone. The V gene is TRBV20-1, the J gene TRBJ2-7; 14 bases line up with TRBD2. CDR1 is DFQATT and CDR2 is SNEGSKA in the germline V gene (reference sequence). The CDR3 has 17 residues. Unmatched junction bases numbered 12, after V lost 3 bases and J lost 5 bases. The CDR3 nucleotides are TGCAGTGCTAGTCCCTTCTCCGGGACTAGCGGGAGAAACGAGCAGTACTTC. Translated: CSASPFSGTSGRNEQYF.

The chain carries TRBV5-4 and TRBJ1-4, with 10 bases fitting TRBD1. The CDR3 loop spans 16 amino acids. The germline CDR1 and CDR2 sequences are SGHNT and YYREEE (reference sequence). With V trimmed by 1 base and J by 8 bases, 8 bases remained unmatched. The CDR3 nucleotides are TGTGCCAGCAGCTTGCCACGGGGACAGGGGAACGAAAAACTGTTTTTT. This encodes CASSLPRGQGNEKLFF.

The chain is built from TRBV18 and TRBJ1-2; no clear D. Looked up from germline, CDR1 is KGHSH and CDR2 is LQKENI. The CDR3 runs 15 residues. The V gene lost 2 bases and the J gene lost 4 bases, with 14 bases spanning the gap. The chain's CDR3 is CASSPDAQLSYGYTF. Written as DNA, the CDR3 is TGTGCCAGCTCACCAGATGCACAGCTCTCCTATGGCTACACCTTC.

DNA of the CDR3: TGTGCCAGCAGCCCAAGGACAGGGATGGGTGCCGGGGAAAAACTGTTTTTT. Its translation: CASSPRTGMGAGEKLFF. The V and J genes are TRBV4-2 and TRBJ1-4, with 8 positions matching TRBD1. Germline V CDR1 and CDR2: LGHNA, YNFKEQ. V shed 4 bases, J shed 8 bases, and the junction held 15 bases outside the gene matches. This CDR3 contains 17 residues.

The chain employs TRBV7-9 and TRBJ1-1; no definite D call. The CDR3 covers 13 residues. Germline values: CDR1 SEHNR, CDR2 FQNEAQ (reference sequence). V lost 7 bases to trimming and J lost 0 bases, with 9 bases between them. The CDR3 coding sequence is TGTGCCAGCACCTCGGAGATGAACACTGAAGCTTTCTTT. This codes for CASTSEMNTEAFF.

The J gene is TRBJ2-3, the V gene TRBV7-3; D gene uncertain. CDR3 size: 14 residues. Germline V gene sequence: CDR1 SGHTA, CDR2 FQGTGA. V lost 1 base to trimming and J lost 4 bases, with 9 bases between them. In DNA, the CDR3 is TGTGCCAGCAGCTTAATGGGTACAGCAGATACGCAGTATTTT. Amino acid sequence: CASSLMGTADTQYF.

This chain connects TRBV5-5 to TRBJ1-5; D uncertain. V was pared by 4 bases and J by 6 bases, with 11 bases between. The CDR3 is made up of 13 amino acids. From germline, CDR1 is SGHKS and CDR2 YYEKEE (reference sequence). This chain's CDR3 is CASSVEGVQPQHF. The CDR3 nucleotides read TGTGCCAGCAGCGTGGAGGGAGTTCAGCCCCAGCATTTT.

The chain employs TRBV9 and TRBJ2-3; D possibly corresponds to TRBD2 (7 bases). This CDR3 contains 15 residues. Trimming took off 3 bases at V and 3 bases at J, with 14 bases between the two ends. The V gene's germline CDR1 is SGDLS and CDR2 YYNGEE. CDR3 amino acids: CASSGLRGGTDTQYF. CDR3 in DNA: TGTGCCAGCAGCGGACTCAGGGGAGGGACAGATACGCAGTATTTT.

The V call is TRBV30, the J call TRBJ1-2; 9 bases fit TRBD1. Losses at the gene ends were 0 bases for V and 4 bases for J; bases not matched to a gene: 9. The CDR3 extends over 16 amino acids. CDR1 and CDR2 (germline): GTSNPN, SVGIG (reference sequence). As DNA, the CDR3 is TGTGCCTGGAGTGTACGCTTTGACAGGGGGGCCTATGGCTACACCTTC. Protein: CAWSVRFDRGAYGYTF.

V usage is TRBV18 and J usage is TRBJ2-2; D gene unclear. Germline V gives CDR1 KGHSH, CDR2 LQKENI. V lost 3 bases, J lost 0 bases, and 11 bases lay in between. CDR3 length: 16 residues. CDR3 residues: CASSPEPPANTGELFF. The CDR3 DNA follows: TGTGCCAGCTCACCTGAGCCCCCGGCGAACACCGGGGAGCTGTTTTTT.

This clone was counted once. The V and J genes are TRBV9 and TRBJ2-1, with D hard to call. Per the germline V gene, CDR1 is SGDLS and CDR2 is YYNGEE. V lost 0 bases and J 5 bases, leaving 12 bases between the germline ends. The CDR3 runs to 15 residues. The CDR3, as DNA: TGTGCCAGCAGCGTAGGAGTCGGTCTAAACAATGAGCAGTTCTTC. Translation: CASSVGVGLNNEQFF. The variable domain in full, with the rest retrieved from reference TRBV9 and TRBJ2-1, is DSGVTQTPKHLITATGQRVTLRCSPRSGDLSVYWYQQSLDQGLQFLIQYYNGEERAKGNILERFSAQQFPDLHSELNLSSLELGDSALYFCASSVGVGLNNEQFFGPGTRLTVL.

This clone was seen a handful of times. The J gene is TRBJ1-1, the V gene TRBV7-2; 10 positions agree with TRBD1. The germline CDR1 and CDR2 sequences are SGHTA and FQGNSA. J lost 3 bases, V lost 5 bases, and 6 bases had no gene match. CDR3 size: 15 residues. The CDR3 DNA sequence: TGTGCCAGCAGCGAGACAGGGGGCGGATACACTGAAGCTTTCTTT. It yields the protein CASSETGGGYTEAFF.

The rearrangement joins TRBV28 to TRBJ1-2; D is unclear. Germline assignment: CDR1 MDHEN and CDR2 SYDVKM. The CDR3 has 13 amino acids. V lost 3 bases, J lost 0 bases, and 5 bases lay in between. For the CDR3, the DNA is TGTGCCAGCAGTTTTTTAGCTAACTATGGCTACACCTTC. Its translation: CASSFLANYGYTF.

The CDR3 reads CASPQTRGWHEQYF. The DNA of the CDR3 is TGTGCCAGCCCCCAGACACGAGGGTGGCACGAGCAGTACTTC. The rearrangement joins TRBV21-1 to TRBJ2-7; the tabulated D call, TRBD2, remains unverified against the DNA. TRBV21-1 is annotated as a pseudogene. This CDR3 comprises 14 residues.

The chain carries TRBV6-5 and TRBJ2-7, with 8 bases aligning to TRBD2. The V gene end was trimmed by 2 bases and the J gene end by 2 bases; junction bases not matched to a gene: 5. The CDR3 loop spans 15 amino acids. Germline V CDR1 and CDR2: MNHEY, SVGAGI. The CDR3 sequence: CASSYGTRSTYEQYF. The CDR3 DNA is TGTGCCAGCAGTTACGGGACTAGGTCTACCTACGAGCAGTACTTC.

The chain joins TRBV30 to TRBJ2-7; 12 nucleotides agree with TRBD2. This CDR3 has 15 amino acids. Looked up from germline, CDR1 is GTSNPN and CDR2 is SVGIG (reference sequence). V lost 5 bases to trimming and J lost 6 bases; unmatched junction nucleotides: 11. In DNA form, the CDR3 reads TGTGCCTGGGAATCCCGACTAGCGGGAGCCGGCGAGCAGTACTTC. This encodes CAWESRLAGAGEQYF. Full variable domain (missing parts from reference TRBV30 and TRBJ2-7): SQTIHQWPATLVQPVGSPLSLECTVEGTSNPNLYWYRQAAGRGLQLLFYSVGIGQISSEVPQNLSASRPQDRQFILSSKKLLLSDSGFYLCAWESRLAGAGEQYFGPGTRLTVT.